This T cell receptor beta chain was sequenced in a study of cytotoxic CD8 clonotypes in ibrutinib-treated CLL. Broader study findings: The times at which samples were taken varied between sustained-remission and progressing patients.

On this clone itself: The antigen remains unidentified.

Sequenced by immunoSEQ multiplex PCR; TCRdb stores in-frame clones only, minus some. The table lists 190,000 or so clones, around 72% of them singletons. Germline CDR1 and CDR2: LGHNA and YSLEER. V shed 2 bases, J shed 6 bases, and the junction held 8 bases outside the gene matches. CDR3 size: 15 residues. The chain has TRBV4-3 and TRBJ1-2; 8 bases fit TRBD1. The specimen comprised PBMCs, sampled after 24 months of ibrutinib treatment. This TCR derives from a human donor with chronic lymphocytic leukemia. CDR3 coding DNA: TGCGCCAGCAGCCAACCCGGACAGGGTTATAATGGCTACACCTTC. Translation gives CASSQPGQGYNGYTF.